Shown below are 2 T cell receptor beta chains from a single sample sequenced in a study of kidney transplant recipient with SARS-CoV-2 infection (dated by TCRdb to the early 2020s). These reads were obtained on an Illumina MiSeq. The public reads were quality trimmed at Q25 with fastp and then assembled into clones with MiXCR by TCRdb, keeping productive beta chains. Rows are combined by CDR3 protein, so each entry shows the most common genes and DNA. The sample table holds under 300,000 distinct CDR3 sequences, of which about 30% were seen once. 6% to 8.5% of the sample comes from the top ten. The label giving this sample's time point can be read as: pre-pandemic baseline sample and day 111 after first positive SARS-CoV-2 test. This sample comprised a blood sample, obtained at baseline and on roughly day 110 from a kidney transplant recipient. The receptors derive from a male patient aged 25 to 39 who had COVID-19 and was a kidney transplant recipient. Because of the transplant, the T cells may be the graft donor's rather than the patient's own.

A remark on this clonotype: A much larger clone lies one base from this, so it may be a read error. J is TRBJ1-2 and V is TRBV10-2; no clear D gene. Trimming took off 5 bases at V and 4 bases at J, with 23 bases between the two ends. The CDR3 extends over 17 amino acids. From germline, CDR1 is WSHSY and CDR2 SAAADI. The CDR3 DNA reads TGCGCCAGCAGTATACAGTTCGCTTCTAGAAAGACCTATGGCTACACCTTC. Translated, it gives CASSIQFASRKTYGYTF.

This clonotype occurred once. One junction end does not reproduce the germline sequence, and a read error may be involved. The rearrangement links TRBV6-1 to TRBJ1-2; a possible D gene is TRBD1 (5 bases). This CDR3 is 17 amino acids long. The V gene's germline CDR1 is MNHNS and CDR2 SASEGT. CDR3 nucleotide sequence: TGTGCCAGCAGTGCAATAGGGGAATGTAGAAAGACCTATGGCAACACCTTC. Protein sequence: CASSAIGECRKTYGNTF.